This section outlines one TCR beta chain sequence together with its context. The sample comes from a study of OX40 agonist ivuxolimab in advanced cancers. Study overall: Partial response was recorded in three patients: one hepatocellular carcinoma and two cutaneous melanoma cases.

The method was immunoSEQ multiplex PCR; TCRdb's version includes in-frame clones alone and lacks a portion of them. The sample carries 50,000 to 65,000 clones, around 80% recorded once. CDR3 length: 14 residues. Germline CDR1 is KGHSH and CDR2 is LQKENI. The ends lost 1 base at V and 6 bases at J; junction bases unmatched: 1. The sample consisted of CD4+ or CD8+ T cells sorted from blood, taken in a trial of the OX40 agonist ivuxolimab. The receptor was derived from an adult with an advanced solid tumor such as melanoma, head and neck, liver or kidney cancer. The chain couples TRBV18 to TRBJ2-7; TRBD2 matches 12 bases. The CDR3 DNA is TGTGCCAGCTCACCACAGGGACTAGCGGGCGAGCAGTACTTC. It translates to CASSPQGLAGEQYF.